Each of the 19 T cell receptor beta chains below was sequenced from the same sample in a study of blood T cell repertoires in COVID-19 (dated by TCRdb to the early 2020s). The library relied on the immunoSEQ multiplex PCR assay. TCRdb holds this immuneACCESS table with in-frame rearrangements only. Some clones are missing; in checked studies, unresolved V genes explain under half, and the rest has no known cause. This sample holds some 48,000 clones; around nine tenths were observed only once. The ten largest clones take up around 30% of the sample. The sequencing input was peripheral blood. The receptors were gathered from a woman older than 75 with acute or convalescent COVID-19.

CDR3 in amino acids: CASSQGQLTEAFF. The DNA for the CDR3 is TGTGCCAGCAGCCAGGGCCAGCTCACTGAAGCTTTCTTT. This rearrangement joins TRBV14 to TRBJ1-1, with D unclear. With 3 bases removed from V and 4 bases from J, the gap between germline ends came to 9 bases. CDR3 size: 13 residues. Germline assignment: CDR1 SGHDN and CDR2 FVKESK. Together with reference TRBV14 and TRBJ1-1, the CDR3 gives the full variable domain: EAGVTQFPSHSVIEKGQTVTLRCDPISGHDNLYWYRRVMGKEIKFLLHFVKESKQDESGMPNNRFLAERTGGTYSTLKVQPAELEDSGVYFCASSQGQLTEAFFGQGTRLTVV.

This clone has only one observation. The rearrangement joins TRBV14 to TRBJ2-6, with 8 bases aligning to TRBD1. This CDR3 is 17 amino acids long. Germline CDR1 reads SGHDN; CDR2 reads FVKESK. Trimming took 4 bases from V and 4 from J; bases not matched to a gene: 9. The CDR3 coding sequence is TGTGCCAGCAGCCCGTTGACAGGGGCAGCGGGGGCCAACGTCCTGACTTTC. This encodes CASSPLTGAAGANVLTF.

This chain uses TRBV19 with TRBJ1-5; D remains unclear. CDR1 LNHDA and CDR2 SQIVND come from the germline V gene (reference sequence). The CDR3 length is 13 residues. V was cut by 5 bases and J by 0 bases, with 5 bases left in between. In DNA, the CDR3 is TGTGCCAGTAGTGCCAGTAGCAATCAGCCCCAGCATTTT. Its translation: CASSASSNQPQHF.

This chain joins TRBV15 and TRBJ2-5; TRBD1 matches 7 bases. J was trimmed by 5 bases and V by 2 bases; bases with no gene match: 8. The CDR3 runs 15 residues. Germline CDR1 LNHNV, CDR2 YYDKDF (reference sequence). The CDR3 loop is CATSRPRQGRETQYF. CDR3 sequence (DNA): TGTGCCACCAGCAGACCCCGACAGGGCAGGGAGACCCAGTACTTC.

This chain links TRBV5-1 with TRBJ2-1, with 12 positions matching TRBD2. The CDR3 consists of 15 residues. V lost 4 bases and J lost 6; bases outside the gene matches: 5. Per the germline V gene, CDR1 is SGHRS and CDR2 is YFSETQ. CDR3 in DNA: TGCGCCAGCAGCGATACTAGCGGGGGGCCCAATGAGCAGTTCTTC. Its protein product is CASSDTSGGPNEQFF.

The chain joins TRBV11-3 to TRBJ2-3, with D perhaps matching TRBD2 (6 bases). The germline V and J ends were trimmed by 3 bases and 4 bases, with 20 bases remaining between them. This CDR3 comprises 17 residues. Germline V gene data show CDR1 as SGHNT and CDR2 as YENEEA. The CDR3 DNA sequence: TGTGCCAGCAGCTTTACTCCCGGGACTCAGATGGCAGATACGCAGTATTTT. Its translation: CASSFTPGTQMADTQYF. The full variable domain, rest sourced from reference TRBV11-3 and TRBJ2-3, is EAGVVQSPRYKIIEKKQPVAFWCNPISGHNTLYWYLQNLGQGPELLIRYENEEAVDDSQLPKDRFSAERLKGVDSTLKIQPAELGDSAVYLCASSFTPGTQMADTQYFGPGTRLTVL.

This clone was counted a single time. The V call is TRBV28, the J call TRBJ1-1; the match to TRBD1 covers 8 bases. The CDR3 has 13 amino acids. Germline V lookup: CDR1 MDHEN, CDR2 SYDVKM. V was clipped by 6 bases and J by 4 bases; unmatched bases: 4. CDR3 in DNA: TGTGCCAGCAGAAGAACAGGGGGCACTGAAGCTTTCTTT. As protein: CASRRTGGTEAFF. Together with reference TRBV28 and TRBJ1-1, the CDR3 gives the full variable domain: DVKVTQSSRYLVKRTGEKVFLECVQDMDHENMFWYRQDPGLGLRLIYFSYDVKMKEKGDIPEGYSVSREKKERFSLILESASTNQTSMYLCASRRTGGTEAFFGQGTRLTVV.

The rearrangement joins TRBV6-5 to TRBJ1-6; TRBD1 matches 8 bases. Germline lookup yields CDR1 MNHEY and CDR2 SVGAGI. CDR3 length equals 15 residues. The V segment lost 3 bases and the J segment 7 bases; nucleotides outside the gene matches: 5. CDR3 nucleotides: TGTGCCAGCAGTTATGAGGGGACAGGCAATTCACCCCTCCACTTT. Amino acids: CASSYEGTGNSPLHF.

The V call is TRBV24-1, the J call TRBJ2-3; D unclear. The CDR3 has 13 amino acids. Germline V gives CDR1 KGHDR, CDR2 SFDVKD. V gave up 3 bases and J gave up 2 bases, with 5 bases separating them. CDR3 in amino acids: CATSDGPTDTQYF. The CDR3 bases are TGTGCCACCAGTGATGGGCCCACAGATACGCAGTATTTT.

J is TRBJ2-1 and V is TRBV5-1, with TRBD1 as a possible D gene (6 bases). Trimming took off 0 bases at V and 1 base at J, with 11 bases between the two ends. The CDR3 length is 16 residues. From germline, CDR1 is SGHRS and CDR2 YFSETQ. CDR3 amino acids: CASSLAEQGSYNEQFF. For the CDR3, the DNA is TGCGCCAGCAGCTTGGCCGAACAGGGATCCTACAATGAGCAGTTCTTC.

This rearrangement joins TRBV28 to TRBJ2-5, with 7 nucleotides matching TRBD1. Per the germline V gene, CDR1 is MDHEN and CDR2 is SYDVKM. V lost 9 bases to trimming and J lost 7 bases; unmatched junction nucleotides: 11. This CDR3 has 13 amino acids. The CDR3 DNA follows: TGTGCCAGTGGAGCAGGGGGTTTGTGGACCCAGTACTTC. Its protein is CASGAGGLWTQYF. The full variable domain, in which reference TRBV28 and TRBJ2-5 provide the parts outside the CDR3, is DVKVTQSSRYLVKRTGEKVFLECVQDMDHENMFWYRQDPGLGLRLIYFSYDVKMKEKGDIPEGYSVSREKKERFSLILESASTNQTSMYLCASGAGGLWTQYFGPGTRLLVL.

The chain's CDR3 is CASSHGTSGGTYNEQFF. The DNA of the CDR3 is TGTGCCAGCAGCCACGGGACTAGCGGGGGGACCTACAATGAGCAGTTCTTC. The rearrangement joins TRBV7-9 to TRBJ2-1, with 15 bases identical to TRBD2. This CDR3 comprises 17 residues. Germline CDR1 is SEHNR and CDR2 is FQNEAQ (reference sequence). The trim removed 5 bases at V and 2 bases at J, leaving 4 bases unmatched.

This clone showed up just a few times. The V gene is TRBV28, the J gene TRBJ2-2; possible D gene TRBD1, 8 bases. Germline V gene sequence: CDR1 MDHEN, CDR2 SYDVKM. The CDR3 runs to 16 residues. The V and J ends lost 7 bases and 5 bases respectively, with 20 bases between them. The CDR3 sequence: CASNRGGHWGTGELFF. The DNA for the CDR3 is TGTGCCAGCAACAGGGGGGGGCACTGGGGAACCGGGGAGCTGTTTTTT.

This clone occurred once. The chain couples TRBV10-3 to TRBJ1-1; no clear D gene. Looked up from germline, CDR1 is ENHRY and CDR2 is SYGVKD. The CDR3 extends over 15 amino acids. V lost 3 bases and J lost 0, with 11 bases in between. The CDR3 protein is CAISEGGGLNTEAFF. Written as DNA, the CDR3 is TGTGCCATCAGTGAAGGAGGCGGATTGAACACTGAAGCTTTCTTT.

The V and J genes are TRBV7-9 and TRBJ2-7; 10 nucleotides line up with TRBD1. Germline V lookup: CDR1 SEHNR, CDR2 FQNEAQ (reference sequence). The J segment lost 3 bases and the V segment lost 4 bases, leaving 3 bases of the junction unmatched. This CDR3 is built from 14 residues. The CDR3 spells CASSSRDRGYEQYF. CDR3 sequence (DNA): TGTGCCAGCAGCTCCCGGGACAGGGGCTACGAGCAGTACTTC.

This chain uses TRBV5-4 with TRBJ2-1; 13 nucleotides line up with TRBD2. This CDR3 is 17 amino acids long. Germline loops: CDR1 SGHNT, CDR2 YYREEE (reference sequence). The junction had 8 bases not matched to a gene; V was cut back by 4 bases and J by 4 bases. The CDR3 here is CASSHQRTSGGYNEQFF. CDR3 DNA: TGTGCCAGCAGCCACCAACGGACTAGCGGGGGATACAATGAGCAGTTCTTC.

This clone occurred once. The chain employs TRBV19 and TRBJ2-7; TRBD2 aligns across 7 bases. The V segment lost 1 base and the J segment 4 bases; nucleotides outside the gene matches: 13. This CDR3 has 17 amino acids. The germline CDR1 and CDR2 sequences are LNHDA and SQIVND (reference sequence). For the CDR3, the DNA is TGTGCCAGTAGTATAGTATTGGGAGGGAGGGCCCCTTACGAGCAGTACGTC. Its translation is CASSIVLGGRAPYEQYV.

This clone was detected once. The chain links TRBV4-1 to TRBJ1-4; tentative D call: TRBD1 (5 bases). CDR1 is MGHRA and CDR2 is YSYEKL in the germline V gene. The CDR3 has 15 residues. With 4 bases removed from V and 1 base from J, the gap between germline ends came to 10 bases. CDR3 nucleotides: TGCGCCAGCAGCCGGGGGGGAAGAACTAATGAAAAACTGTTTTTT. Protein: CASSRGGRTNEKLFF.

The V and J genes are TRBV7-9 and TRBJ2-5, with D maybe TRBD1 (5 bases). The CDR3 is made up of 15 amino acids. CDR1 and CDR2 (germline): SEHNR, FQNEAQ (reference sequence). Trimming cost V 1 base and J 3 bases, with 12 bases left between them. CDR3 region: CASSLGGQTKETQYF. Here the CDR3 DNA reads TGTGCCAGCAGCTTAGGGGGCCAGACCAAAGAGACCCAGTACTTC.